Each of the 14 T cell receptor beta chains below was sequenced from the same sample in a study of beta chain features in type 1 diabetes. Investigators reverse transcribed all isolated RNA, so they sequenced expressed TCRB transcripts. Clones were read by immunoSEQ multiplex PCR, and TCRdb kept only the in-frame ones, dropping some. The data show under 90,000 clones, roughly a third seen once. The sample consisted of stem cell memory CD4+ T cells from blood. The source is a woman younger than 35 in good health.

This rearrangement joins TRBV6-5 to TRBJ1-1; D remains unclear. Germline lookup yields CDR1 MNHEY and CDR2 SVGAGI. This CDR3 has 14 residues. Trimming shortened V by 6 bases and J by 2 bases, and 13 bases separated the two germline ends. This chain's CDR3 is CASRLLPPNTEAFF. CDR3 DNA: TGTGCCAGCAGGCTACTCCCCCCTAACACTGAAGCTTTCTTT.

This clone was detected only a few times. This rearrangement joins TRBV5-1 to TRBJ1-1; D is perhaps TRBD1 (5 bases). The CDR3 has 14 residues. V was shortened by 3 bases and J by 4 bases, with 13 bases between the two germline ends. Per germline, CDR1 SGHRS and CDR2 YFSETQ. CDR3 in DNA: TGCGCCAGCAGCTCCACAGCCGGGGGCACTGAAGCTTTCTTT. Translated, it gives CASSSTAGGTEAFF.

This clone has more than one count but fewer than ten. This chain connects TRBV6-5 to TRBJ2-2; D remains ambiguous. CDR3 size: 12 residues. Germline loops: CDR1 MNHEY, CDR2 SVGAGI. The germline V and J ends were trimmed by 8 bases and 6 bases, with 10 bases remaining between them. DNA of the CDR3: TGTGCCAGCCGCTTCCACTCCGGGGAGCTGTTTTTT. Translation gives CASRFHSGELFF.

This clone was detected only once. V is TRBV19 and J is TRBJ1-2, with 8 bases identical to TRBD1. CDR3 length: 14 residues. CDR1 is LNHDA, CDR2 SQIVND, per germline (reference sequence). Losses at the gene ends were 7 bases for V and 7 bases for J; bases not matched to a gene: 11. CDR3 DNA: TGTGCCAGTACCCGGCCGGACAGGGCTTTTGGCTACACCTTC. As protein: CASTRPDRAFGYTF.

This clone has just a few counts. The V and J genes are TRBV15 and TRBJ1-3; 7 bases align to TRBD1. The CDR3 spans 14 residues. The germline gives CDR1 LNHNV, CDR2 YYDKDF (reference sequence). V lost 8 bases to trimming and J lost 2 bases; unmatched junction nucleotides: 6. The CDR3 sequence is CATEVGQPGNTIYF. The CDR3 DNA reads TGTGCCACCGAGGTGGGACAGCCTGGAAACACCATATATTTT.

This clone came up a few times. The genes are TRBV2 and TRBJ1-5, with TRBD1 matching over 12 bases. The ends lost 7 bases at V and 6 bases at J; junction bases unmatched: 10. CDR1 and CDR2 from the germline V gene are SNHLY and FYNNEI. The CDR3 spans 16 residues. CDR3: CASNPGQGAVGQPQHF. The CDR3 DNA is TGTGCCAGCAACCCGGGACAGGGGGCCGTCGGTCAGCCCCAGCATTTT.

This sequence joins TRBV2 and TRBJ2-5, with a possible D match to TRBD1 (6 bases). This CDR3 comprises 14 residues. Germline V gene lookup returns CDR1 SNHLY and CDR2 FYNNEI. The V and J ends lost 6 bases and 1 base respectively, with 12 bases between them. In DNA, the CDR3 is TGTGCCAGCAGCCCCTTGACAGGCCAAGAGACCCAGTACTTC. Its protein is CASSPLTGQETQYF.

The rearrangement uses TRBV18 and TRBJ2-7, with 8 bases that match TRBD2. CDR3 length equals 15 residues. Germline V CDR1 and CDR2: KGHSH, LQKENI. The junction had 7 bases not matched to a gene; V was cut back by 4 bases and J by 2 bases. The CDR3 sequence: CASSLQRGGAYEQYF. CDR3 bases: TGTGCCAGCTCACTCCAACGGGGGGGAGCCTACGAGCAGTACTTC.

V gene TRBV6-6 combines with J gene TRBJ1-2, with D perhaps matching TRBD1 (5 bases). CDR3 length equals 15 residues. Germline CDR1 is MNHNY and CDR2 is SVGAGI (reference sequence). V shed 5 bases and J shed 5 bases, with 18 bases lying between them. CDR3 sequence reads: CASSRTVGTAYGYTF. CDR3 bases: TGTGCCAGCAGTCGTACCGTAGGGACTGCTTATGGCTACACCTTC.

This rearrangement joins TRBV2 to TRBJ1-4; D is perhaps TRBD1 (6 bases). The CDR3 runs to 14 residues. The V end lost 5 bases, the J end lost 10 bases, and 17 bases lay between the germline ends. The V gene's germline CDR1 is SNHLY and CDR2 FYNNEI. In DNA form, the CDR3 reads TGTGCCAGCAGTCCCCGACAGGAATGGGCAAAACTGTTTTTT. Translated, it gives CASSPRQEWAKLFF.

In this sample, this clone turned up a few times. The chain combines TRBV19 with TRBJ2-3; 9 bases align to TRBD2. Germline V gives CDR1 LNHDA, CDR2 SQIVND (reference sequence). CDR3 length: 15 amino acids. The V gene end was trimmed by 2 bases and the J gene end by 6 bases; junction bases not matched to a gene: 6. The CDR3 region has the DNA TGTGCCAGTAGTATAATCAGCGGGAGGAGGGATACGCAGTATTTT. Its protein product is CASSIISGRRDTQYF.

A few counts support this clone. CDR3 coding DNA: TGTGCCAGCAGCCCGGACAGGGGCCGCTCACCCCTCCACTTT. Protein product: CASSPDRGRSPLHF. V usage is TRBV5-4 and J usage is TRBJ1-6; 9 nucleotides align to TRBD1. The germline CDR1 and CDR2 sequences are SGHNT and YYREEE (reference sequence). The ends lost 4 bases at V and 10 bases at J; junction bases unmatched: 6. The CDR3 covers 14 residues.

This clone was observed a handful of times. The chain uses TRBV19 and TRBJ2-3; 8 bases fit TRBD1. Looked up from germline, CDR1 is LNHDA and CDR2 is SQIVND (reference sequence). The junction had 9 bases not matched to a gene; V was cut back by 6 bases and J by 4 bases. CDR3 length: 15 residues. The CDR3 sequence is CASSNRGADADTQYF. In DNA, the CDR3 is TGTGCCAGTAGCAACAGGGGGGCCGACGCAGATACGCAGTATTTT. The entire variable domain, with the rest obtained from reference TRBV19 and TRBJ2-3, is as follows: DGGITQSPKYLFRKEGQNVTLSCEQNLNHDAMYWYRQDPGQGLRLIYYSQIVNDFQKGDIAEGYSVSREKKESFPLTVTSAQKNPTAFYLCASSNRGADADTQYFGPGTRLTVL.

This clone was observed a few times. V usage is TRBV2 and J usage is TRBJ1-5; TRBD1 aligns across 10 bases. The CDR3 sequence is 14 residues long. Germline trimming cut 4 bases from V and 9 bases from J; bases unmatched to any gene: 6. From germline, CDR1 is SNHLY and CDR2 FYNNEI. The CDR3 spells CASSAGTGDRPQHF. DNA for the CDR3: TGTGCCAGCAGTGCCGGGACAGGGGATCGGCCCCAGCATTTT.